This is a list of T cell receptor beta chains from one sample in a study of T cells in Graves' hyperthyroidism and ophthalmopathy. TCRdb ran MiXCR on the multiplex PCR reads and lists one entry per CDR3 protein. The table shows approximately 620,000 distinct CDR3 sequences, with roughly a sixth occurring only once. The sample was blood. These receptors originate from a woman aged 40-49 years with Graves' ophthalmopathy. CDR3s include the opening cysteine and the closing phenylalanine or tryptophan.

>TRBJ1-3|TRBV6-2/TRBV6-3
CATGLGAGGNTIYF
>TRBJ2-1|TRBV27
CASSLIPTGHFNEQFF
>TRBJ2-3|TRBV12-3/TRBV12-4
CASRQTGTGTDTQYF
>TRBJ1-2|TRBV19
CASSAGRSVKGYTF
>TRBJ2-5|TRBV4-1
CASSHPGLAGGPGQETQYF
>TRBJ1-5|TRBV6-1
CASSARDMNQPQHF
>TRBJ1-2|TRBV20-1
CSARSLRGYTF
>TRBJ2-3|TRBV27
CASVTGGETDTQYF
>TRBJ2-7|TRBV7-6
CASSYGRGLVYEQYF
>TRBJ2-7|TRBV27
CASSLGTGVGEQYF
>TRBJ1-4|TRBV12-3/TRBV12-4
CASHSGLPTNEKLFF
>TRBJ1-5|TRBV28
CASSSTGTGNQPQHF
>TRBJ1-2|TRBV20-1
CSALLRALRGYTF
>TRBJ1-2|TRBV10-3
CAISNTGGGDGYTF
>TRBJ1-5|TRBV10-3
CAISEGGASNQPQHF
>TRBJ2-7|TRBV2
CASRLAPTYEQYF
>TRBJ1-5|TRBV3-1
CASSAGVSARQPQHF
>TRBJ1-2|TRBV12-3/TRBV12-4
CASASSGYGYTF
>TRBJ2-3|TRBV12-3/TRBV12-4
CASSLGPTSGDTQYF
>TRBJ2-1|TRBV20-1
CSARELAGEHNEQFF
>TRBJ1-1|TRBV20-1
CSAAQGRAEAFF
>TRBJ2-1|TRBV3-1
CASSHGRQEQFF
>TRBJ2-7|TRBV29-1
CSATGTNPYEQYF
>TRBJ2-3|TRBV6-1
CASRLFDSTDTQYF
>TRBJ2-2|TRBV7-9
CASSLNRVNGELFF
>TRBJ1-6|TRBV7-9
CASSLDLSNSPLHF
>TRBJ2-1|TRBV18
CASSTPPSSYNEQFF
>TRBJ1-2|TRBV24-1
CATSDFPNRDGYTF
>TRBJ1-2|TRBV5-1
CASSLQPTGDYGYTF
>TRBJ2-2|TRBV28
CASSLGDRDAGELFF
>TRBJ1-1|TRBV4-1
CASSQVPNSGQSGTEAFF
>TRBJ2-7|TRBV6-2/TRBV6-3
CASSALAGGTYEQYF
>TRBJ2-3|TRBV30
CAYGEDTQYF
>TRBJ1-5|TRBV19
CASSIGVGYLGNQPQHF
>TRBJ2-2|TRBV29-1
CSVSTGPTNTGELFF